The 21 T cell receptor beta chains below all came from one sample that was sequenced in a study of T cells in Graves' hyperthyroidism and ophthalmopathy. Amplification targeted TCR beta CDR3 regions from RNA transcripts. RT-PCR in the first round (using the HTBI primer set) targeted the TCR CDR3. MiXCR, run by TCRdb on the multiplex PCR reads, gives a single entry per CDR3 protein. The sample includes approximately 640,000 distinct CDR3 sequences, around 15% of them seen just once. Sequences were obtained from blood. These TCRs come from a man in his fifties or sixties with Graves' hyperthyroidism.

This clonotype appeared a few times. V usage is TRBV5-8 and J usage is TRBJ2-2, with 9 bases that match TRBD2. CDR1 is SGHTS, CDR2 YDEGEE, per germline. The junction had 5 bases not matched to a gene; V was cut back by 2 bases and J by 3 bases. This CDR3 has 16 residues. CDR3 coding DNA: TGTGCCAGCAGCTTCCCTAGCGGGATTTACACCGGGGAGCTGTTTTTT. This gives the protein CASSFPSGIYTGELFF.

Remarks on this clonotype: One end of the junction is discordant with germline, which a read error may explain. The chain carries TRBV6-2 or TRBV6-3 and TRBJ2-7; 12 nucleotides match TRBD2. CDR1 and CDR2 from the germline V gene are MNHEY and SVGEGT. The CDR3 contains 15 residues. CDR3 DNA: TGTGCCAGCACCACGACTAGCGGGAGCTTCTACGAGCAGCACTTC. Translation: CASTTTSGSFYEQHF.

The chain couples TRBV6-5 to TRBJ1-2; D not certain. The V end lost 2 bases, the J end lost 8 bases, and 18 bases lay between the germline ends. CDR3 length equals 15 residues. CDR1 and CDR2 from the germline V gene are MNHEY and SVGAGI. CDR3: CASSYRSAGMEGYTF. CDR3 in DNA: TGTGCCAGCAGTTACCGCTCGGCCGGGATGGAGGGCTACACCTTC.

The chain combines TRBV6-1 with TRBJ2-5; D call uncertain. Deletions cut 9 bases from V and 2 bases from J, with 13 bases between. The CDR3 length is 13 residues. Germline-derived CDR1 and CDR2 are MNHNS and SASEGT. The DNA for the CDR3 is TGTGCCAGGAACCTCGATACTCAAGAGACCCAGTACTTC. Amino acids: CARNLDTQETQYF.

The genes are TRBV7-3 and TRBJ1-1; 9 bases align to TRBD1. This CDR3 contains 17 residues. V was clipped by 3 bases and J by 5 bases; unmatched bases: 13. The germline CDR1 and CDR2 sequences are SGHTA and FQGTGA. CDR3 nucleotides: TGTGCCAGCAGCTTCTCCCCAATCCGACAGGGGGGGACTGAAGCTTTCTTT. Amino acids: CASSFSPIRQGGTEAFF.

This clonotype appeared many times. The CDR3 region is CASSKTMNTEAFF. CDR3 bases: TGTGCCAGCAGTAAGACTATGAACACTGAAGCTTTCTTT. This chain connects TRBV3-1 to TRBJ1-1; D is ambiguous. The germline V gene encodes CDR1 LGHDT and CDR2 YNNKEL (reference sequence). Trimming removed 6 bases from V and 0 bases from J, with 8 bases in between. The CDR3 sequence is 13 residues long. The full variable domain, with the rest looked up from reference TRBV3-1 and TRBJ1-1, is DTAVSQTPKYLVTQMGNDKSIKCEQNLGHDTMYWYKQDSKKFLKIMFSYNNKELIINETVPNRFSPKSPDKAHLNLHINSLELGDSAVYFCASSKTMNTEAFFGQGTRLTVV.

CDR3 protein: CASMTEGEKLFF. Written as DNA, the CDR3 is TGTGCCAGCATGACAGAGGGTGAAAAACTGTTTTTT. The J gene is TRBJ1-4, the V gene TRBV28; possibly TRBD1 for D (5 bases). Germline CDR1 reads MDHEN; CDR2 reads SYDVKM. V lost 7 bases to trimming and J lost 7 bases, with 10 bases between them. The CDR3 spans 12 residues.

This clonotype was observed a single time. The V call is TRBV27, the J call TRBJ2-1; 9 nucleotides match TRBD2. This CDR3 region has 17 residues. Trimming cost V 2 bases and J 6 bases; bases outside gene matches: 11. From germline, CDR1 is MNHEY and CDR2 SMNVEV (reference sequence). The CDR3 spells CASSLRPSAGGRNEQFF. CDR3 in DNA: TGTGCCAGCAGTTTAAGGCCCTCAGCGGGAGGACGCAATGAGCAGTTCTTC.

In its sample, this clonotype was seen many times. This chain uses TRBV28 with TRBJ1-1; D remains ambiguous. V gave up 2 bases and J gave up 3 bases, with 13 bases separating them. The germline V gene encodes CDR1 MDHEN and CDR2 SYDVKM. The CDR3 runs to 15 residues. CDR3 protein: CASSLRLGSDTEAFF. The DNA of the CDR3 is TGTGCCAGCAGTTTACGGTTGGGGAGTGACACTGAAGCTTTCTTT.

In this sample, this clonotype turned up a few times. The chain links TRBV7-3 to TRBJ1-2; 9 bases fit TRBD1. CDR3 size: 15 residues. The J segment lost 3 bases and the V segment lost 0 bases, leaving 2 bases of the junction unmatched. The germline V gene has CDR1 SGHTA and CDR2 FQGTGA. The CDR3 nucleotides are TGTGCCAGCAGCTTAACGTGGACAGGGGACTATGGCTACACCTTC. Translating gives CASSLTWTGDYGYTF.

This clonotype was recorded at least ten times. This sequence joins TRBV6-1 and TRBJ1-1, with TRBD1 matching over 9 bases. CDR3 length: 17 residues. Germline V gives CDR1 MNHNS, CDR2 SASEGT. V lost 6 bases, J lost 0 bases, and 11 bases stayed unmatched. The CDR3 sequence is CASRAGTGPRMNTEAFF. As DNA, the CDR3 is TGTGCCAGCAGGGCAGGGACAGGGCCTCGGATGAACACTGAAGCTTTCTTT.

This clonotype was detected ten times or more. V and J are TRBV12-3 or TRBV12-4 and TRBJ2-4; weak D call: TRBD2 (5 bases). V lost 3 bases and J 5 bases, leaving 8 bases between the germline ends. The CDR3 consists of 13 residues. The CDR3 DNA reads as TGTGCCAGCAGTTTGTTGCGGGAAAACATTCAGTACTTC. Its translation is CASSLLRENIQYF.

In its sample, this clonotype was seen a few times. The chain links TRBV7-9 to TRBJ1-2, with D possibly being TRBD1 (5 bases). The CDR3 runs 15 residues. With 1 base removed from V and 8 bases from J, the gap between germline ends came to 17 bases. The V gene's germline CDR1 is SEHNR and CDR2 FQNEAQ (reference sequence). The CDR3 loop reads CASSLETGLLRGYTF. CDR3 coding DNA: TGTGCCAGCAGCTTAGAAACAGGCCTTTTGAGAGGCTACACCTTC.

This clonotype was seen at least ten times. The CDR3 spells CAWSQGDTQYF. In DNA, the CDR3 is TGTGCCTGGAGTCAAGGGGATACGCAGTATTTT. The genes are TRBV30 and TRBJ2-3; no firm D call. V lost 2 bases to trimming and J lost 6 bases, with 6 bases between them. Germline V gene sequence: CDR1 GTSNPN, CDR2 SVGIG (reference sequence). The length of the CDR3 is 11 residues.

This clonotype came up many times. This rearrangement joins TRBV2 to TRBJ1-1; D is possibly TRBD1 (5 bases). Looked up from germline, CDR1 is SNHLY and CDR2 is FYNNEI. The CDR3 sequence is 16 residues long. V lost 5 bases and J lost 4, with 20 bases in between. CDR3 in DNA: TGTGCCAGCAGTCCCAGGGCTCAACGCGGGTCCACTGAAGCTTTCTTT. Amino acids: CASSPRAQRGSTEAFF.

In its sample, this clonotype was seen many times. This sequence joins TRBV11-2 and TRBJ1-1; unclear D gene. The CDR3 totals 13 residues. V was shortened by 6 bases and J by 1 base, with 9 bases between the two germline ends. The V gene's germline CDR1 is SGHAT and CDR2 FQNNGV. CDR3 bases: TGTGCCAGCAGTACTCAGAGGAACACTGAAGCTTTCTTT. This codes for CASSTQRNTEAFF.

The sample holds many counts of this clonotype. The J gene is TRBJ1-1, the V gene TRBV7-9; no clear D. V lost 2 bases to trimming and J lost 1 base, with 8 bases between them. The germline V gene has CDR1 SEHNR and CDR2 FQNEAQ (reference sequence). This CDR3 contains 14 residues. The CDR3 DNA reads TGTGCCAGCAGCTTAATGGAGAGGAACACTGAAGCTTTCTTT. Amino acid sequence: CASSLMERNTEAFF.

There are many counts of this clonotype. V and J are TRBV12-3 or TRBV12-4 and TRBJ2-7; 7 bases match TRBD1. Unmatched junction bases numbered 9, after V lost 6 bases and J lost 4 bases. The CDR3 is 14 amino acids. The CDR3 DNA sequence: TGTGCCAGCAGCCGACAGGGCCACGGGTACGAGCAGTACTTC. It specifies CASSRQGHGYEQYF.

At least ten counts were recorded for this clonotype. The chain couples TRBV27 to TRBJ2-7; no clear D. The length of the CDR3 is 14 residues. The V gene's germline CDR1 is MNHEY and CDR2 SMNVEV (reference sequence). The ends were cut back, 5 bases at V and 1 base at J, with 12 bases in the middle. CDR3 in amino acids: CASSPPDKSYEQYF. The CDR3 region has the DNA TGTGCCAGCAGTCCCCCCGACAAATCCTACGAGCAGTACTTC.

This clonotype was seen at least ten times. The V gene is TRBV6-1, the J gene TRBJ2-2, with a possible D match to TRBD2 (6 bases). Trimming pared 7 bases from V and 5 bases from J, leaving 20 bases between. CDR1 is MNHNS and CDR2 is SASEGT in the germline V gene. The CDR3 is 16 amino acids. In DNA form, the CDR3 reads TGTGCCAGCAACGAACCGTGGGGGGACGGGACCGGGGAGCTGTTTTTT. Protein product: CASNEPWGDGTGELFF.

The chain combines TRBV30 with TRBJ1-2; 9 positions agree with TRBD1. The CDR3 runs 16 residues. CDR1 GTSNPN and CDR2 SVGIG come from the germline V gene (reference sequence). Trimming removed 3 bases from V and 0 bases from J; junction bases left unmatched: 8. The CDR3 reads CAWSAGTGWANYGYTF. CDR3 coding DNA: TGTGCCTGGAGCGCGGGGACAGGGTGGGCTAACTATGGCTACACCTTC.